This T cell receptor beta chain was found in a study of blood T cell repertoires in COVID-19. The wider study: T cells, B-cell-depleted T cells, or PBMCs supplied cDNA or gDNA.

As handled by the study authors: Amplification with reference gene primers provided the estimates of nucleated cell counts. Sequenced by immunoSEQ multiplex PCR; TCRdb stores in-frame clones only, minus some. V, J and clone size are taken as reported in that table, and D and trimming were inferred from the DNA itself. Among under 300,000 clones listed, 80% to 90% were seen once. Of note for this clone: The sample has other DNA sequences that encode this CDR3 too.

Residents of 24 US areas, aged about 18 to 100 years, made up the participants. Which cohort a participant joined came from the clinical history participants gave. Trimming removed 3 bases from V and 3 bases from J, with 8 bases in between. The CDR3 is made up of 13 amino acids. The germline CDR1 and CDR2 sequences are MNHEY and SMNVEV (reference sequence). This clonotype originated in a woman aged 18-29 years who had recovered from COVID-19. Sequencing was performed on PBMCs or T cells enriched from blood (not recorded which). The V gene is TRBV27, the J gene TRBJ1-1; D is uncertain. CDR3 amino acids: CASSFWADTEAFF. The CDR3 DNA reads as TGTGCCAGCAGTTTTTGGGCAGACACTGAAGCTTTCTTT.